A few counts support the clone carrying this TCR beta chain. The data originate from a study of T cells in Graves' hyperthyroidism and ophthalmopathy. The authors deemed Graves' hyperthyroidism stable absent ophthalmopathy progression within 18 months. Patients aged 18 to 65 had newly diagnosed hyperthyroidism that had lasted under 2 months. Around 9.9 ml of fresh peripheral blood supplied the PBMCs. Amplification targeted TCR beta CDR3 regions from RNA transcripts. The HTBI set primed first-round TCR CDR3 RT-PCR. Using its own MiXCR run on the multiplex PCR reads, TCRdb lists one record per CDR3 protein. The sample lists some 560,000 distinct CDR3 sequences, approximately 14% occurring once. The germline V gene has CDR1 MNHEY and CDR2 SMNVEV (reference sequence). The CDR3 length is 13 residues. Trimming removed 7 bases from V and 3 bases from J, with 11 bases in between.

This clonotype was sampled from a woman in her thirties or forties with Graves' hyperthyroidism. This rearrangement joins TRBV27 to TRBJ2-3; no reliable D call. Material: blood. This CDR3 is CASNGRVTDTQYF. The CDR3 DNA reads as TGTGCCAGCAACGGGCGCGTAACAGATACGCAGTATTTT.